The 9 T cell receptor beta chains below come from one sample, sequenced in a study of T cell responses to AZD1222 COVID-19 vaccine. Some clones are missing from TCRdb's copy, which holds only in-frame ones; the method was immunoSEQ multiplex PCR. This sample has roughly 96,000 clones, with about nine tenths found just once. The specimen was peripheral blood, collected on day 0 of AZD1222 vaccination. Source of these receptors: an adult in good health.

The chain combines TRBV11-2 with TRBJ1-1; D is ambiguous. CDR1 SGHAT and CDR2 FQNNGV come from the germline V gene. The length of the CDR3 is 18 residues. V was shortened by 1 base and J by 1 base, with 19 bases between the two germline ends. The CDR3 spells CASSLGGGYRARNTEAFF. In nucleotides, the CDR3 is TGTGCCAGCAGCTTAGGCGGCGGCTACCGCGCACGGAACACTGAAGCTTTCTTT.

This clone was counted a few times. The V gene is TRBV5-4, the J gene TRBJ1-6; 7 bases fit TRBD1. Germline CDR1 reads SGHNT; CDR2 reads YYREEE (reference sequence). The CDR3 has 16 residues. With V trimmed by 7 bases and J by 7 bases, 14 bases remained unmatched. CDR3 sequence reads: CASALSGGGRNSPLHF. CDR3 DNA: TGTGCCAGCGCCCTGAGCGGAGGGGGCCGAAATTCACCCCTCCACTTT.

The chain carries TRBV9 and TRBJ1-1; D is undetermined. Germline loops: CDR1 SGDLS, CDR2 YYNGEE. V was pared by 0 bases and J by 4 bases, with 13 bases between. The CDR3 length is 15 residues. CDR3 nucleotides: TGTGCCAGCAGCGTAGCTACACGGGAGTCCACTGAAGCTTTCTTT. Its protein product is CASSVATRESTEAFF.

This clone was observed a few times. This chain uses TRBV5-4 with TRBJ1-1; D remains ambiguous. Germline V gene sequence: CDR1 SGHNT, CDR2 YYREEE (reference sequence). V lost 3 bases, J lost 3 bases, and 3 bases lay in between. This CDR3 has 11 amino acids. The CDR3 DNA reads as TGTGCCAGCAGCTCGGACACTGAAGCTTTCTTT. Translated, it gives CASSSDTEAFF.

The chain joins TRBV10-3 to TRBJ1-2, with 8 bases identical to TRBD1. CDR3 length: 16 residues. Germline V CDR1 and CDR2: ENHRY, SYGVKD. With V trimmed by 2 bases and J by 2 bases, 7 bases remained unmatched. CDR3 in amino acids: CAISETLGQENYGYTF. CDR3 DNA: TGTGCCATCAGTGAGACCCTGGGACAGGAGAACTATGGCTACACCTTC.

The chain links TRBV7-2 to TRBJ2-7, with 8 nucleotides matching TRBD2. This CDR3 region has 16 residues. In germline, CDR1 is SGHTA, CDR2 FQGNSA. J gave up 5 bases and V 3 bases, and 12 bases lay outside the gene matches. The CDR3 reads CASSFSPGTSPNEQYF. CDR3 DNA sequence: TGTGCCAGCAGCTTCTCTCCCGGGACTAGTCCCAACGAGCAGTACTTC.

V usage is TRBV5-4 and J usage is TRBJ2-1; the match to TRBD2 covers 11 bases. V dropped 4 bases and J dropped 5; count of bases not matched to a gene: 11. The CDR3 contains 17 residues. The germline gives CDR1 SGHNT, CDR2 YYREEE (reference sequence). This chain's CDR3 is CASSNLPLAGGHNEQFF. CDR3 bases: TGTGCCAGCAGCAATTTACCTCTAGCGGGGGGTCACAATGAGCAGTTCTTC.

This chain uses TRBV30 with TRBJ1-2; tentatively, D is TRBD1 (6 bases). This CDR3 is built from 15 residues. The V gene lost 4 bases and the J gene lost 7 bases, with 22 bases spanning the gap. The germline V gene has CDR1 GTSNPN and CDR2 SVGIG (reference sequence). This CDR3 reads CAWTATGRGSIGYTF. In DNA form, the CDR3 reads TGTGCCTGGACTGCTACAGGGAGGGGGTCAATTGGCTACACCTTC.

This clone was picked up a small number of times. The chain employs TRBV6-6 and TRBJ1-2; the D gene is possibly TRBD1 (5 bases). The CDR3 length is 16 residues. Trimming stripped 4 bases from V and 6 bases from J, with 21 bases between. Germline assignment: CDR1 MNHNY and CDR2 SVGAGI (reference sequence). As DNA, the CDR3 is TGTGCCAGCAGTTTACTCAGTGGGGGAGGGCGGAATGGCTACACCTTC. This translates into CASSLLSGGGRNGYTF.